This is a list of T cell receptor beta chains from one sample in a study of cytomegalovirus exposure and HLA in healthy donors. The assay was immunoSEQ multiplex PCR, and TCRdb's table has in-frame clones only and misses some. Of around 60,000 clones listed, approximately 95% are singletons. Sequencing was carried out using PBMCs. The receptor set was obtained from a young woman in good health and CMV-seropositive. The CDR3 runs from the conserved cysteine through the conserved F or W. The D gene is left open where the match is weak. For some rows the clone size is stated as once, few or many, or as a class when expanded; others skip it.

clone_size: few
d_call: NA
j_call: TRBJ2-1
v_call: TRBV7-3
cdr3_length: 15
cdr3_nt: TGTGCCAGCAGCTTAGAGAGGGTTTCGGTGAATGAGCAGTTCTTC
cdr3_aa: CASSLERVSVNEQFF

clone_size: NA
d_call: NA
j_call: TRBJ2-2
v_call: TRBV6-1
cdr3_length: 17
cdr3_nt: TGTGCCAGCAGTGCCCCGCCAGGGGGAGGAAGGACCGGGGAGCTGTTTTTT
cdr3_aa: CASSAPPGGGRTGELFF

clone_size: many
d_call: TRBD2
j_call: TRBJ2-7
v_call: TRBV10-1
cdr3_length: 16
cdr3_nt: TGCGCCAGCAGACGTATGAGCGGGGCTTCAACCTACGAGCAGTACTTC
cdr3_aa: CASRRMSGASTYEQYF

clone_size: NA
d_call: NA
j_call: TRBJ2-1
v_call: TRBV5-5
cdr3_length: 14
cdr3_nt: TGTGCCAGCAGCCCGGGCGGGGCCTCTGACTTTCAGTTCTTC
cdr3_aa: CASSPGGASDFQFF

clone_size: NA
d_call: NA
j_call: TRBJ2-5
v_call: TRBV18
cdr3_length: 14
cdr3_nt: TGTGCCAGCTCACCGGTTGGACAGCAAGAGACCCAGTACTTC
cdr3_aa: CASSPVGQQETQYF

clone_size: NA
d_call: TRBD2
j_call: TRBJ2-1
v_call: TRBV28
cdr3_length: 15
cdr3_nt: TGTGCCAGTTCCTTAGCGGGAGCGGGCGACAATGAGCAGTTCTTC
cdr3_aa: CASSLAGAGDNEQFF

clone_size: NA
d_call: TRBD1
j_call: TRBJ2-3
v_call: TRBV30
cdr3_length: 19
cdr3_nt: TGTGCCTGGGGAAGATCCTCTCCGGCACAGGGGTTAATCGCAGATACGCAGTATTTT
cdr3_aa: CAWGRSSPAQGLIADTQYF

clone_size: NA
d_call: TRBD2
j_call: TRBJ2-7
v_call: TRBV5-1
cdr3_length: 15
cdr3_nt: TGCGCCAGCAGCTTGACCCCGGGGGGGAGTGGGGAGCAGTACTTC
cdr3_aa: CASSLTPGGSGEQYF

clone_size: NA
d_call: NA
j_call: TRBJ2-3
v_call: TRBV28
cdr3_length: 16
cdr3_nt: TGTGCCAGCAGTTTAAGGGTAGGCGGGGTTCGGGATACGCAGTATTTT
cdr3_aa: CASSLRVGGVRDTQYF

clone_size: once
d_call: TRBD2
j_call: TRBJ2-3
v_call: TRBV7-2
cdr3_length: 15
cdr3_nt: TGTGCCAGCAGCCCGCTGGGGGGGTCCGTAGATACGCAGTATTTT
cdr3_aa: CASSPLGGSVDTQYF

clone_size: few
d_call: TRBD1
j_call: TRBJ1-6
v_call: TRBV28
cdr3_length: 15
cdr3_nt: TGTGCCAGCAGTTTATGGACAGGGGCAAATTCACCCCTCCACTTT
cdr3_aa: CASSLWTGANSPLHF

clone_size: NA
d_call: NA
j_call: TRBJ2-5
v_call: TRBV14
cdr3_length: 14
cdr3_nt: TGTGCCAGCAGCCAATCTCTAGCCGCGGAGACCCAGTACTTC
cdr3_aa: CASSQSLAAETQYF

clone_size: NA
d_call: NA
j_call: TRBJ1-4
v_call: TRBV4-1
cdr3_length: 13
cdr3_nt: TGCGCCAGCAGCCGCAGGGAAGGTGAAAAACTGTTTTTT
cdr3_aa: CASSRREGEKLFF

clone_size: NA
d_call: NA
j_call: TRBJ1-5
v_call: TRBV19
cdr3_length: 15
cdr3_nt: TGTGCCAGTAGGAGAACAGGGAGTGGGGATCAGCCCCAGCATTTT
cdr3_aa: CASRRTGSGDQPQHF

clone_size: once
d_call: NA
j_call: TRBJ1-1
v_call: TRBV19
cdr3_length: 15
cdr3_nt: TGTGCCAGCCGGGTCCGGACAGAACTGAACACTGAAGCTTTCTTT
cdr3_aa: CASRVRTELNTEAFF